The entry below describes one T cell receptor (beta chain). The germline CDR1 and CDR2 sequences are SGHTA and FQGNSA. V was pared by 1 base and J by 0 bases, with 7 bases between. CDR3 length: 15 residues. This sample was taken from a study of blood T cell repertoires in COVID-19. Sequenced by immunoSEQ multiplex PCR; TCRdb stores in-frame clones only, minus some. This sample carries 150,000 to 200,000 clones, approximately 88% of them seen once, and the ten largest clones take over 5%. Sequenced material: PBMCs or T cells enriched from blood (not recorded which). The TCR comes from a man in his 70s who had been exposed to COVID-19. This chain uses TRBV7-2 with TRBJ1-5; a weak D match, TRBD1 (6 bases). The DNA of the CDR3 is TGTGCCAGCAGCTTAGGACAGGTTAGCAATCAGCCCCAGCATTTT. Protein: CASSLGQVSNQPQHF.